Sequencing of this T cell receptor beta chain was carried out in a study of identical twins. Template switching added a universal primer site; cDNA carried unique molecular identifiers. MiXCR, run by TCRdb on the 5' RACE reads, gives a single entry per CDR3 protein. The sample has a few hundred thousand distinct CDR3 sequences; 13% to 15% are singletons. Study observations and caveats: Fewer insertions were carried by abundant cord blood beta clonotypes, but none was seen in memory repertoires.

A word on this clonotype: Its antigen is not known.

There are 16 residues in the CDR3. Trimming removed 1 base at V and 5 bases at J, with 18 bases between. Germline V gives CDR1 SGHTS, CDR2 YDEGEE. In addition, the sample was reused for a study of yellow fever vaccine responses in identical twins.

This sequence was found in a woman under 30 in good health. The J gene is TRBJ2-5, the V gene TRBV5-8; D is ambiguous. The material sequenced was CD4+ T cells sorted from blood. CDR3: CASSLIIRVLRETQYF. The CDR3 nucleotides read TGTGCCAGCAGCTTGATTATTCGGGTTTTAAGGGAGACCCAGTACTTC.